This TCR beta chain is drawn from a study of T cell responses to AZD1222 COVID-19 vaccine. Here immunoSEQ multiplex PCR was the method, and the copy in TCRdb shows in-frame clones only, minus some. The sample yields fewer than 110,000 clones, roughly nine tenths seen once. Study results and caveats: CD4 TCRs covered the whole spike, strongest at regions 160-218 and 743-854.

Germline values: CDR1 SQVTM, CDR2 ANQGSEA. V was pared by 4 bases and J by 5 bases, with 11 bases between. This CDR3 contains 13 residues. On this clone: Its antigen remains unknown.

Sequenced here: peripheral blood, sampled 28 days after the second AZD1222 dose. The TCR comes from an adult who received the AZD1222 COVID-19 vaccine. The chain is built from TRBV29-1 and TRBJ1-4; D is unclear. CDR3 region: CSVVVAINEKLFF. The CDR3 nucleotides read TGCAGCGTTGTTGTAGCTATAAATGAAAAACTGTTTTTT.